The rows below give T cell receptor beta chains drawn from one sample of a study of T cells in localized non-small cell lung cancer. Profiled with immunoSEQ multiplex PCR; TCRdb holds only in-frame clones, not every one. Of tens of thousands of clones listed, roughly 85% are singletons. The sample was peripheral blood mononuclear cells, taken before any cancer treatment. These TCRs come from a male donor at least 60 years old with stage II lung adenocarcinoma. CDR3s leave out the opening cysteine and the closing phenylalanine or tryptophan.

v_call: TRBV5-4
j_call: .
cdr3_aa: ASSFPGSYEQY

v_call: TRBV28
j_call: TRBJ2-1
cdr3_aa: ASSSSGTSRNEQF

v_call: TRBV5-6
j_call: TRBJ2-1
cdr3_aa: ASSSVAGDYNEQF

v_call: TRBV14
j_call: TRBJ1-2
cdr3_aa: ASSQQTGTAVYGYT

v_call: TRBV6-6
j_call: TRBJ2-1
cdr3_aa: ASRISTGYNEQF

v_call: TRBV11-2
j_call: TRBJ2-7
cdr3_aa: ASSQSRGYEQY

v_call: TRBV11-2
j_call: TRBJ2-7
cdr3_aa: ASRTPRRGFEQY

v_call: TRBV29-1
j_call: TRBJ1-1
cdr3_aa: SVERNRENTEAF

v_call: TRBV2
j_call: TRBJ1-1
cdr3_aa: ASRRSEGAGTEAF

v_call: TRBV30
j_call: TRBJ2-6
cdr3_aa: AWGTRSGANVLT

v_call: TRBV20-1
j_call: TRBJ1-4
cdr3_aa: SAPWVEKLF

v_call: TRBV5-4
j_call: TRBJ1-2
cdr3_aa: ASSPDRGRDYGYT

v_call: TRBV5-1
j_call: TRBJ2-3
cdr3_aa: ASRYQGSSADTQY

v_call: TRBV5-1
j_call: TRBJ1-1
cdr3_aa: ASSLPGQGGTEAF

v_call: TRBV4-3
j_call: TRBJ1-4
cdr3_aa: ASSQEPREKLF